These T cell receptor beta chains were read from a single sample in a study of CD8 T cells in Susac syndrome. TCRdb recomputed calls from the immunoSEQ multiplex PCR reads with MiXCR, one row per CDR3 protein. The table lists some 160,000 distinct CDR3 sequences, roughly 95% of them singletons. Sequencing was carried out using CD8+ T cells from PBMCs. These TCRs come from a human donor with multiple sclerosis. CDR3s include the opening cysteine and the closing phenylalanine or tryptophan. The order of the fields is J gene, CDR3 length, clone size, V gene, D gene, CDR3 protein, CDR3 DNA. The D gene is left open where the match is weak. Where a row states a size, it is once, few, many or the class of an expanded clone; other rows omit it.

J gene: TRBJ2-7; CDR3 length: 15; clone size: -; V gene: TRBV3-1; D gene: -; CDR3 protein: CASSQVFRGDHEQYF; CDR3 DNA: TGTGCCAGCAGCCAAGTTTTTCGAGGGGACCACGAGCAGTACTTC
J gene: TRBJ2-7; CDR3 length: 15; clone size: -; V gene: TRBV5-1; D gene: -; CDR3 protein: CASSLVGGLNYEQYF; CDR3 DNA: TGCGCCAGCAGCTTGGTTGGAGGACTGAACTACGAGCAGTACTTC
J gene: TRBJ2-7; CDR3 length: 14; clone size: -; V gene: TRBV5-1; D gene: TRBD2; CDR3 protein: CASSFSGDTYEQYF; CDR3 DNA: TGCGCCAGCAGCTTTAGCGGGGACACCTACGAGCAGTACTTC
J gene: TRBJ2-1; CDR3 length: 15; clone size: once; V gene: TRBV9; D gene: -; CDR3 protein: CASSVVGAYYNEQFF; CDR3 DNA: TGTGCCAGCAGCGTAGTGGGGGCCTACTACAATGAGCAGTTCTTC
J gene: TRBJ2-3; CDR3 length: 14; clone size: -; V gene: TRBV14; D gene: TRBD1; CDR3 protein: CASRGLGQVVTQYF; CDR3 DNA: TGTGCCAGCAGAGGCCTGGGACAGGTCGTTACGCAGTATTTT
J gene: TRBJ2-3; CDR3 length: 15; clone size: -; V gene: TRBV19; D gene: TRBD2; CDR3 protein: CASSQLAASTDTQYF; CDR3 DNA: TGTGCCAGTAGTCAGCTAGCGGCTAGCACAGATACGCAGTATTTT
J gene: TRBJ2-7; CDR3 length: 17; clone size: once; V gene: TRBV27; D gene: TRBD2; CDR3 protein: CASSSSGTSGPSYEQYF; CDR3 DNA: TGTGCCAGCAGTTCATCCGGGACTAGCGGACCCTCCTACGAGCAGTACTTC
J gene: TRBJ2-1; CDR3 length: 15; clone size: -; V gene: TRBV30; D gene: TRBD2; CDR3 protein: CAWSAGLAGPNEQFF; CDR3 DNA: TGTGCCTGGAGTGCCGGACTAGCGGGGCCCAATGAGCAGTTCTTC
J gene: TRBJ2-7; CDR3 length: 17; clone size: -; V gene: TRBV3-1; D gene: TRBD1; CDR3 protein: CASSQEKPGQGSYEQYF; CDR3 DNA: TGTGCCAGCAGCCAAGAAAAGCCGGGACAGGGATCCTACGAGCAGTACTTC
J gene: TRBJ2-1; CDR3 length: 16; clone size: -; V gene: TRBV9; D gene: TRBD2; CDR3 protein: CASSVARLAGDNEQFF; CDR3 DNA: TGTGCCAGCAGCGTAGCCAGACTAGCGGGGGACAATGAGCAGTTCTTC
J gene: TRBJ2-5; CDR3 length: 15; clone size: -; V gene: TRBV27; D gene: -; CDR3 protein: CASSLEGLGRETQYF; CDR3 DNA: TGTGCCAGCAGTTTAGAGGGTTTGGGTAGGGAGACCCAGTACTTC
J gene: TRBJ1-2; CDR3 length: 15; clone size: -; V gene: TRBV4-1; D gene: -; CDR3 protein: CASSQDPSSYYGYTF; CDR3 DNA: TGCGCCAGCAGCCAAGACCCCAGCAGTTACTATGGCTACACCTTC
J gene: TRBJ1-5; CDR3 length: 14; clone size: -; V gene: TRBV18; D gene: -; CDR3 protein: CASSSALENQPQHF; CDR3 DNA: TGTGCCAGCTCGTCTGCCTTGGAGAATCAGCCCCAGCATTTT
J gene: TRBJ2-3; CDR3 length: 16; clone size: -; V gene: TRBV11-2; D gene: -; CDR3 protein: CASSLVRSASTDTQYF; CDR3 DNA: TGTGCCAGCAGCTTAGTGCGCAGTGCTAGCACAGATACGCAGTATTTT
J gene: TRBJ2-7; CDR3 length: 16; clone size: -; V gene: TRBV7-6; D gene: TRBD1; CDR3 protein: CASSLEPGQGVYEQYF; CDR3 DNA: TGTGCCAGCAGCTTAGAACCGGGACAGGGGGTCTACGAGCAGTACTTC
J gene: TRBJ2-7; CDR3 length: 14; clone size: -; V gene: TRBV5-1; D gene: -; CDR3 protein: CASSLWTNSYEQYF; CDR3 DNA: TGCGCCAGCAGCTTGTGGACAAACTCCTACGAGCAGTACTTC
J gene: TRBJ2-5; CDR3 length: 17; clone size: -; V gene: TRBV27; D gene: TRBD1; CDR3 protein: CASSLRFRGQGAKTQYF; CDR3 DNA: TGTGCCAGCAGTTTGAGGTTTAGAGGACAGGGGGCGAAGACCCAGTACTTC
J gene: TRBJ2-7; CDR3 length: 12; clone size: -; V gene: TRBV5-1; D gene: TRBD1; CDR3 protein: CASWDSAYEQYF; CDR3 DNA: TGCGCCAGTTGGGACAGCGCCTACGAGCAGTACTTC
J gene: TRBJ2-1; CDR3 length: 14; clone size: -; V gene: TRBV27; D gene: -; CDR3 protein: CASGLGFSYNEQFF; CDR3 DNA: TGTGCCAGCGGGCTGGGGTTTTCCTACAATGAGCAGTTCTTC
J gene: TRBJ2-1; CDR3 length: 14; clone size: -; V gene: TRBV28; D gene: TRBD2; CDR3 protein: CASSILAGEDEQFF; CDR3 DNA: TGTGCCAGCAGTATATTAGCGGGAGAGGATGAGCAGTTCTTC
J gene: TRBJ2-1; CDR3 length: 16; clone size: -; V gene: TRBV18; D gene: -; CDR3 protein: CASSPFEGQGGNEQFF; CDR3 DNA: TGTGCCAGCTCACCCTTTGAAGGGCAGGGCGGAAATGAGCAGTTCTTC
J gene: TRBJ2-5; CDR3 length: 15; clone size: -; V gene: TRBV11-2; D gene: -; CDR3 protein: CASSSLLAITETQYF; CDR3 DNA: TGTGCCAGCAGCTCCTTACTAGCTATTACGGAGACCCAGTACTTC
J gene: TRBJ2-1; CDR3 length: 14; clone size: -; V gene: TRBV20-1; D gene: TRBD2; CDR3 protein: CSAVPQRENNEQFF; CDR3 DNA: TGCAGTGCCGTACCCCAGCGGGAAAACAATGAGCAGTTCTTC
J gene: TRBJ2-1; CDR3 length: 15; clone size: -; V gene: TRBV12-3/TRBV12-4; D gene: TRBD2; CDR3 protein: CASSTGTTTYNEQFF; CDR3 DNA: TGTGCCAGCAGTACCGGGACTACCACTTACAATGAGCAGTTCTTC
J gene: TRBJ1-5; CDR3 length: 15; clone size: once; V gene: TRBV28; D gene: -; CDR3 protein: CASSFRVTGNQPQHF; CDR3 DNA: TGTGCCAGCAGTTTCAGGGTTACGGGCAATCAGCCCCAGCATTTT
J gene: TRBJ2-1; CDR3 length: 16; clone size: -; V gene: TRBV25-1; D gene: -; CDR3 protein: CASSASSTPAYNEQFF; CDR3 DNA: TGTGCCAGCAGTGCCTCTTCGACCCCTGCCTACAATGAGCAGTTCTTC
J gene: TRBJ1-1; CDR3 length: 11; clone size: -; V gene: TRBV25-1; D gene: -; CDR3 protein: CASLRGTEAFF; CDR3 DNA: TGTGCCAGCTTACGGGGGACTGAAGCTTTCTTT
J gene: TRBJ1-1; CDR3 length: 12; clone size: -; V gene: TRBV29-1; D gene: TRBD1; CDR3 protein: CSAYRGSTEAFF; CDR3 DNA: TGCAGCGCCTACAGGGGGTCCACTGAAGCTTTCTTT
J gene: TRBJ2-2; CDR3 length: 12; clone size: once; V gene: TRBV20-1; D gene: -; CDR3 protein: CSASSPTGELFF; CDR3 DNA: TGCAGTGCTAGTTCGCCCACCGGGGAGCTGTTTTTT
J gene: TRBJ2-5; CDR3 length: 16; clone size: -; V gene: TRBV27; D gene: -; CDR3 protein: CASSEWGGLHQETQYF; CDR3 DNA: TGTGCCAGCAGTGAGTGGGGGGGCCTCCACCAAGAGACCCAGTACTTC
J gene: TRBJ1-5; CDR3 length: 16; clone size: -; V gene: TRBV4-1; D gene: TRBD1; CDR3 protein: CASSQKTGAINQPQHF; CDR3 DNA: TGCGCCAGCAGCCAAAAGACAGGGGCTATTAATCAGCCCCAGCATTTT
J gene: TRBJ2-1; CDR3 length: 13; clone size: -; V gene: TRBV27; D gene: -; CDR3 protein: CASSMYPGNEQFF; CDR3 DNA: TGTGCCAGCTCCATGTACCCAGGCAATGAGCAGTTCTTC
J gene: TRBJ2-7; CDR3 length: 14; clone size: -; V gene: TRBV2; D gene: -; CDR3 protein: CASSGFKSSYEQYF; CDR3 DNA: TGTGCCAGCAGTGGGTTCAAAAGCTCCTACGAGCAGTACTTC